The T cell receptor (beta chain) described here comes from a study of T cell responses to AZD1222 COVID-19 vaccine. Study conclusions and caveats: It should be noted that donors were predominantly white British and more often female, and clonal diversity was possibly underestimated. Among vaccine-associated CD4 TCRs, coverage spanned spike, with dominance at 160-218 and 743-854.

Germline loops: CDR1 SGHAT, CDR2 FQNNGV. The CDR3 consists of 14 residues. Trimming stripped 1 base from V and 8 bases from J, with 14 bases between. Method: immunoSEQ multiplex PCR; TCRdb's copy keeps in-frame clones and lacks some. The sample consists of 100,000 to 150,000 clones, about 85% of them appearing once. With respect to this clone: Its antigen is as yet unknown.

The receptor comes from an adult who received the AZD1222 COVID-19 vaccine. J is TRBJ1-2 and V is TRBV11-2, with D possibly matching TRBD1 (6 bases). Sequenced here: peripheral blood, sampled 28 days after the second AZD1222 dose. DNA of the CDR3: TGTGCCAGCAGCTTAGTGGGAGGACAGTACGGCTACACCTTC. The encoded protein is CASSLVGGQYGYTF.